This entry describes one T cell receptor beta chain. Its cognate antigen is unknown. No conserved phenylalanine or tryptophan is present at the end of the CDR3, so a read error is the likely explanation. Between roughly 17 and 33 mg of unsorted bulk tissue served as the source from which RNA and DNA were co-extracted. The data are from a study of tumor-infiltrating lymphocytes in primary liver carcinoma. Study-level points and caveats: The difference in top-250-clone fraction between tumors and blood was significant, favoring tumors (p = 0.039). Tumor region pairs shared more overlap than did tumor-adjacent and tumor-blood pairs.

Priming with a constant-region primer yielded TCR beta cDNA from roughly 0.45 ug total RNA. Generation of the TCR beta libraries relied on three nested multiplex PCR rounds using slightly modified ARM-PCR. Use of TRBV1-TRBV30 forward primers with a C-beta reverse primer characterized the first two PCR rounds, which lasted approximately 11 cycles each. From the multiplex PCR reads, TCRdb called clonotypes with MiXCR, one entry per CDR3 protein. The profile shows approximately 47,000 distinct CDR3 sequences, around three quarters of them singletons. The ends lost 3 bases at V and 6 bases at J; junction bases unmatched: 11. The germline V gene has CDR1 SQVTM and CDR2 ANQGSEA. CDR3 length: 16 residues.

This rearrangement joins TRBV29-1 to TRBJ2-7, with 13 bases matching TRBD2. The clonotype originates from a man aged 40-49 years with primary liver carcinoma and hepatitis B virus infection. The sample consisted of liver tumor tissue from sampling region 3. Subset denoted: tumor region T3, left-lateral pole. CDR3 nucleotides: TGCAGCGTTGATGGACATACTGGACTAGCGGGAGCCGAGCAGTACTCC. Translation: CSVDGHTGLAGAEQYS.